These T cell receptor beta chains were read from a single sample in a study of blood T cell repertoires in COVID-19. Generated by immunoSEQ multiplex PCR, the TCRdb table keeps only in-frame clones and is missing some. The table shows 70,000 to 75,000 clones, with roughly nine tenths occurring only once. The sequencing input was peripheral blood. Receptors were obtained from a human donor in a cohort sampled during active COVID-19. The CDR3 runs from the conserved cysteine through the conserved F or W. Fields, in order: D gene, clone size, CDR3 length, J gene, V gene, CDR3 DNA, CDR3 protein. A D gene is named only where the DNA matches it firmly. Clone size, where shown, is once, few, many, or a class for clones that have expanded.

D: NA; size: NA; length: 15; J: TRBJ1-5; V: TRBV18; DNA: TGTGCCAGCCGCACTGCGGGGGGTCTTGATCAGCCCCAGCATTTT; CDR3: CASRTAGGLDQPQHF
D: TRBD2; size: NA; length: 16; J: TRBJ2-7; V: TRBV7-2; DNA: TGTGCCAGCAGCTTTCGGGCGGGAGAAGTGCGGTACGAGCAGTACTTC; CDR3: CASSFRAGEVRYEQYF
D: NA; size: once; length: 13; J: TRBJ2-7; V: TRBV5-8; DNA: TGTGCCAGCAGCCGGACTGACCTCTACGAGCAGTACTTC; CDR3: CASSRTDLYEQYF
D: TRBD1; size: NA; length: 12; J: TRBJ1-6; V: TRBV6-5; DNA: TGTGCCAGCGGACAGGGCGAGTCACCCCTCCACTTT; CDR3: CASGQGESPLHF
D: TRBD1; size: NA; length: 15; J: TRBJ2-7; V: TRBV6-1; DNA: TGTGCCAGCAGTGAAGGGGGGACAGGGGCCCACGAGCAGTACTTC; CDR3: CASSEGGTGAHEQYF
D: TRBD1; size: NA; length: 16; J: TRBJ1-4; V: TRBV9; DNA: TGTGCCAGCAGCCGAAACGACAGGGTGGCTAATGAAAAACTGTTTTTT; CDR3: CASSRNDRVANEKLFF
D: TRBD1; size: NA; length: 17; J: TRBJ2-1; V: TRBV10-3; DNA: TGTGCCATCAGTGAGTCGCGGGGACAGGGGGCCTACAATGAGCAGTTCTTC; CDR3: CAISESRGQGAYNEQFF
D: NA; size: NA; length: 11; J: TRBJ2-1; V: TRBV29-1; DNA: TGCAGCGTGGGGGAGGACAATGAGCAGTTCTTC; CDR3: CSVGEDNEQFF
D: NA; size: NA; length: 13; J: TRBJ1-2; V: TRBV5-1; DNA: TGCGCCAGCTCCCCCGGTGGGGGCACTGGCTACACCTTC; CDR3: CASSPGGGTGYTF
D: TRBD1; size: NA; length: 16; J: TRBJ1-2; V: TRBV5-8; DNA: TGTGCCAGCAGCTTACCAAAGGGGCAGGGGGAGGATGGCTACACCTTC; CDR3: CASSLPKGQGEDGYTF
D: TRBD2; size: NA; length: 14; J: TRBJ2-7; V: TRBV28; DNA: TGTGCCAGCAGCTCCGGGACTAGTCGCTACGAGCAGTACTTC; CDR3: CASSSGTSRYEQYF
D: TRBD2; size: NA; length: 16; J: TRBJ2-1; V: TRBV25-1; DNA: TGTGCCAGCAGTGAATCCAGCGGGAGGGTCTACAATGAGCAGTTCTTC; CDR3: CASSESSGRVYNEQFF
D: TRBD1; size: NA; length: 16; J: TRBJ1-1; V: TRBV6-8; DNA: TGTGCCAGACTCGGACAGGGGGCGTCGAGGCGCACTGAAGCTTTCTTT; CDR3: CARLGQGASRRTEAFF
D: NA; size: NA; length: 14; J: TRBJ2-7; V: TRBV27; DNA: TGTGCCAGCAGCCGATCGGGGATACCCTACGAGCAGTACTTC; CDR3: CASSRSGIPYEQYF
D: TRBD1; size: medium-sized; length: 14; J: TRBJ1-1; V: TRBV11-2; DNA: TGTGCCAGCAGCGTCGACAGGGGGAACACTGAAGCTTTCTTT; CDR3: CASSVDRGNTEAFF
D: NA; size: NA; length: 14; J: TRBJ2-2; V: TRBV7-9; DNA: TGTGCCAGCAGCTTAGGAGCGGTCACCGGGGAGCTGTTTTTT; CDR3: CASSLGAVTGELFF
D: NA; size: NA; length: 16; J: TRBJ2-4; V: TRBV15; DNA: TGTGCCACCAGCAGAGATGCGGGTCTAGCCAAAAACATTCAGTACTTC; CDR3: CATSRDAGLAKNIQYF
D: TRBD2; size: NA; length: 15; J: TRBJ2-5; V: TRBV7-2; DNA: TGTGCCAGCAGCTTAGTTGGGGGGGTCCAAGAGACCCAGTACTTC; CDR3: CASSLVGGVQETQYF
D: TRBD1; size: NA; length: 17; J: TRBJ2-3; V: TRBV19; DNA: TGTGCCAGTAGTATCCCGCCGGGACAGGTCGCAACAGATACGCAGTATTTT; CDR3: CASSIPPGQVATDTQYF
D: NA; size: few; length: 18; J: TRBJ2-6; V: TRBV19; DNA: TGTGCCAGTAGTATAGGGGGCAGGGGCTACTCTGGGGCCAACGTCCTGACTTTC; CDR3: CASSIGGRGYSGANVLTF
D: NA; size: NA; length: 11; J: TRBJ2-1; V: TRBV30; DNA: TGTGCCTGGATGGTCAGCAATGAGCAGTTCTTC; CDR3: CAWMVSNEQFF
D: NA; size: once; length: 12; J: TRBJ2-7; V: TRBV29-1; DNA: TGCAGCGTTGAAGACATTACTTACGAGCAGTACTTC; CDR3: CSVEDITYEQYF
D: NA; size: NA; length: 13; J: TRBJ1-5; V: TRBV5-8; DNA: TGTGCCAGCAGCTTGGACATTCATCAGCCCCAGCATTTT; CDR3: CASSLDIHQPQHF
D: TRBD1; size: NA; length: 15; J: TRBJ1-2; V: TRBV27; DNA: TGTGCCAGCAGTTCCGGCCCGGGACAGGGGGCTGGCTACACCTTC; CDR3: CASSSGPGQGAGYTF
D: TRBD1; size: NA; length: 13; J: TRBJ1-1; V: TRBV12-3/TRBV12-4; DNA: TGTGCCACCCGGGACAGGGAGTACACTGAAGCTTTCTTT; CDR3: CATRDREYTEAFF
D: TRBD1; size: NA; length: 14; J: TRBJ2-1; V: TRBV7-9; DNA: TGTGCCAGCAGCTTACCCGGACAGGGGGCCCCCAGCTTCTTC; CDR3: CASSLPGQGAPSFF
D: NA; size: NA; length: 15; J: TRBJ2-1; V: TRBV4-1; DNA: TGCGCCAGCAGCCAAGGATTAGCAGTAAGCAATGAGCAGTTCTTC; CDR3: CASSQGLAVSNEQFF
D: TRBD2; size: NA; length: 15; J: TRBJ2-7; V: TRBV28; DNA: TGTGCCAGCAGCCCTGGACTAGCGGGAGGGTGGGAGCAGTACTTC; CDR3: CASSPGLAGGWEQYF
D: NA; size: NA; length: 16; J: TRBJ2-7; V: TRBV7-9; DNA: TGTGCCAGCAGCTTAGCGCCTTCAAGGGGTGACTACGAGCAGTACTTC; CDR3: CASSLAPSRGDYEQYF
D: TRBD2; size: NA; length: 17; J: TRBJ2-3; V: TRBV4-2; DNA: TGTGCCAGCAGCCAACGAGTCGGGGGGGGGCGCACAGATACGCAGTATTTT; CDR3: CASSQRVGGGRTDTQYF
D: NA; size: NA; length: 15; J: TRBJ1-2; V: TRBV6-5; DNA: TGTGCCAGCACGGGGTCGGGCAGCTCCGTCTATGGCTACACCTTC; CDR3: CASTGSGSSVYGYTF
D: TRBD1; size: NA; length: 15; J: TRBJ2-5; V: TRBV5-6; DNA: TGTGCCAGCAGCTTGAGACAGGGAAGTAAAGAGACCCAGTACTTC; CDR3: CASSLRQGSKETQYF
D: TRBD2; size: NA; length: 17; J: TRBJ2-2; V: TRBV4-1; DNA: TGCGCCAGCAGCCCTAAAGGACTAGCTGCGAACACCGGGGAGCTGTTTTTT; CDR3: CASSPKGLAANTGELFF
D: TRBD1; size: NA; length: 16; J: TRBJ1-6; V: TRBV11-2; DNA: TGTGCCAGCAGCTCTTACCCGACAGGGAGAGGATCACCCCTCCACTTT; CDR3: CASSSYPTGRGSPLHF
D: NA; size: NA; length: 13; J: TRBJ2-7; V: TRBV2; DNA: TGTGCCAGCAGTGTGGACAGAAACTACGAGCAGTACTTC; CDR3: CASSVDRNYEQYF
D: NA; size: NA; length: 14; J: TRBJ1-5; V: TRBV18; DNA: TGTGCCAGCTCACCGTGGCGGGAGGATCAGCCCCAGCATTTT; CDR3: CASSPWREDQPQHF
D: NA; size: NA; length: 15; J: TRBJ2-5; V: TRBV11-2; DNA: TGTGCCAGCAGCGTAACGACGACAGTATTGGAGACCCAGTACTTC; CDR3: CASSVTTTVLETQYF
D: NA; size: NA; length: 11; J: TRBJ2-5; V: TRBV9; DNA: TGTGCCAGCAGCGTGAGGGAGACCCAGTACTTC; CDR3: CASSVRETQYF
D: TRBD2; size: NA; length: 16; J: TRBJ2-1; V: TRBV11-3; DNA: TGTGCCAGCAGCTTATCCGGACTAGCGGGAGGGAATGAGCAGTTCTTC; CDR3: CASSLSGLAGGNEQFF
D: TRBD1; size: few; length: 14; J: TRBJ1-5; V: TRBV25-1; DNA: TGTGCCAGCAGCTCAGGGGGCGGGAGACAGCCCCAGCATTTT; CDR3: CASSSGGGRQPQHF
D: NA; size: once; length: 13; J: TRBJ1-6; V: TRBV5-1; DNA: TGCGCCAGCAGCTTCCAAAATAATTCACCCCTCCACTTT; CDR3: CASSFQNNSPLHF
D: NA; size: NA; length: 13; J: TRBJ1-1; V: TRBV6-2/TRBV6-3; DNA: TGTGCCAGCAGTTGGCAGGGTTATACTGAAGCTTTCTTT; CDR3: CASSWQGYTEAFF
D: TRBD1; size: once; length: 12; J: TRBJ1-5; V: TRBV28; DNA: TGTGCCAGCAGCACACAGGGGTCGCCCCAGCATTTT; CDR3: CASSTQGSPQHF
D: NA; size: NA; length: 16; J: TRBJ1-5; V: TRBV11-2; DNA: TGTGCCAGCAGCTCCCGTTACAGGGACATGAGGCAGCCCCAGCATTTT; CDR3: CASSSRYRDMRQPQHF
D: NA; size: NA; length: 14; J: TRBJ2-2; V: TRBV6-6; DNA: TGTGCCAGCAGTCGATCCACACGCGGCGGGGAGCTGTTTTTT; CDR3: CASSRSTRGGELFF
D: TRBD1; size: NA; length: 15; J: TRBJ2-3; V: TRBV5-5; DNA: TGTGCCAGCAGCTTGGTCGGGACAGACACAGATACGCAGTATTTT; CDR3: CASSLVGTDTDTQYF
D: TRBD1; size: NA; length: 15; J: TRBJ1-1; V: TRBV9; DNA: TGTGCCAGCAGCCCTCCGACAGGGGTGAACACTGAAGCTTTCTTT; CDR3: CASSPPTGVNTEAFF
D: NA; size: NA; length: 16; J: TRBJ2-2; V: TRBV4-3; DNA: TGCGCCAGCAGCCAAGATCCGGGTACGAACACCGGGGAGCTGTTTTTT; CDR3: CASSQDPGTNTGELFF